These 31 T cell receptor beta chains share one sample of origin, sequenced in a study of T cells in Graves' hyperthyroidism and ophthalmopathy. TCR beta CDR3 sequences were amplified from RNA transcripts. The study used the HTBI primer set for a first-round RT-PCR of the TCR CDR3. TCRdb re-analysed the multiplex PCR reads in MiXCR, keeping a single row per CDR3 protein. The sample lists about 520,000 distinct CDR3 sequences, approximately 24% seen once, with approximately 10% in the top ten. Sequencing was carried out using blood. The source of these receptors is a woman in her 30s with Graves' ophthalmopathy.

The chain has TRBV20-1 and TRBJ2-7, with 13 bases aligning to TRBD2. With 6 bases clipped from V and 6 bases from J, the junction kept 11 bases outside the gene matches. This CDR3 is built from 15 residues. CDR1 is DFQATT and CDR2 is SNEGSKA in the germline V gene (reference sequence). CDR3 residues: CSAKSGTSGISEQYF. The DNA of the CDR3 is TGCAGTGCCAAATCCGGGACTAGCGGGATAAGCGAGCAGTACTTC.

This clonotype has a count of ten or more. Its ends do not fully match the called genes, so a read error is possible. The gene calls are TRBV7-2 and TRBJ2-7; 10 bases are shared with TRBD2. The CDR3 loop spans 15 amino acids. The germline gives CDR1 SGHTA, CDR2 FQGNSA. CDR3 nucleotides: TGTGCCAGCAGCCTCAGCGGGGGGGCAGCCTACGAGCGGTACTTC. This encodes CASSLSGGAAYERYF.

The chain combines TRBV6-1 with TRBJ1-2; unclear D gene. V was cut by 8 bases and J by 5 bases, with 15 bases left in between. The CDR3 totals 13 residues. Germline lookup yields CDR1 MNHNS and CDR2 SASEGT. The CDR3 DNA reads TGTGCCAGCTTAATGACTATGAAATATGGCTACACCTTC. Its protein is CASLMTMKYGYTF.

J is TRBJ1-1 and V is TRBV28, with a tentative D call TRBD1 (5 bases). Trimming took off 5 bases at V and 0 bases at J, with 7 bases between the two ends. The CDR3 extends over 13 amino acids. Germline values: CDR1 MDHEN, CDR2 SYDVKM. The CDR3 DNA follows: TGTGCCAGCAGTGGACATATGAACACTGAAGCTTTCTTT. Translating it yields CASSGHMNTEAFF.

This clonotype was detected only a few times. J is TRBJ2-5 and V is TRBV11-1, with D unresolved. The CDR3 runs to 15 residues. Trimming took 4 bases from V and 1 from J, leaving 13 bases between them. Per germline, CDR1 SGHAT and CDR2 FQDESV (reference sequence). DNA for the CDR3: TGTGCCAGCAGCTCTATAGTCGGCCCCCAAGAGACCCAGTACTTC. This translates into CASSSIVGPQETQYF.

The chain has TRBV19 and TRBJ2-2, with TRBD2 matching 7 bases. The ends lost 7 bases at V and 6 bases at J; junction bases unmatched: 8. CDR1 and CDR2 (germline): LNHDA, SQIVND (reference sequence). This CDR3 has 14 residues. The CDR3 coding sequence is TGTGCCAGTAAGCAGGGAGGGCCCCCCGGGGAGCTGTTTTTT. Its translation is CASKQGGPPGELFF.

The V gene is TRBV12-3 or TRBV12-4, the J gene TRBJ2-5; TRBD2 might be the D (6 bases). The CDR3 consists of 13 residues. The ends were cut back, 6 bases at V and 5 bases at J, with 13 bases in the middle. The CDR3 region is CASRITSWETQYF. The CDR3, as DNA: TGTGCCAGCAGGATAACTAGCTGGGAGACCCAGTACTTC.

This clonotype was detected ten times or more. This sequence joins TRBV4-1 and TRBJ2-5; 7 bases match TRBD1. This CDR3 is built from 14 residues. V shed 4 bases and J 5 bases; nucleotides not matched to a gene: 7. Germline V gene data show CDR1 as MGHRA and CDR2 as YSYEKL. In DNA, the CDR3 is TGCGCCAGCAGCCTGGGACAGTTAGGGGAGACCCAGTACTTC. This sequence encodes CASSLGQLGETQYF.

This clonotype was observed a few times. The chain couples TRBV6-5 to TRBJ1-3, with D possibly matching TRBD1 (5 bases). V was shortened by 0 bases and J by 3 bases, with 15 bases between the two germline ends. CDR3 length equals 17 residues. CDR1 and CDR2 from the germline V gene are MNHEY and SVGAGI. The CDR3 bases are TGTGCCAGCAGTTACTCGCTCGTCGGGGGAAGTGGAAACACCATATATTTT. This encodes CASSYSLVGGSGNTIYF.

This clonotype was picked up many times. J is TRBJ2-7 and V is TRBV6-1; the D is unclear. This CDR3 has 14 amino acids. Deletions cut 4 bases from V and 5 bases from J, with 15 bases between. CDR1 and CDR2 (germline): MNHNS, SASEGT. CDR3 in amino acids: CASSVPGPSDEQYF. The CDR3 DNA sequence: TGTGCCAGCAGTGTTCCCGGTCCTTCGGACGAGCAGTACTTC.

In its sample, this clonotype was seen many times. The genes are TRBV5-1 and TRBJ1-2, with D uncertain. The CDR3 runs 13 residues. V was trimmed by 2 bases and J by 4 bases, leaving 9 bases between them. Germline V lookup: CDR1 SGHRS, CDR2 YFSETQ. The CDR3 sequence: CASSFGDLYGYTF. The CDR3 DNA reads TGCGCCAGCAGCTTTGGAGACCTCTATGGCTACACCTTC.

Ten or more counts support this clonotype. V and J are TRBV10-3 and TRBJ1-2; TRBD1 is a possible D gene (6 bases). CDR3 size: 14 residues. Germline values: CDR1 ENHRY, CDR2 SYGVKD. The ends were cut back, 4 bases at V and 4 bases at J, with 13 bases in the middle. CDR3 bases: TGTGCCATCAGTGGGACAGACCCATCCTATGGCTACACCTTC. Amino acid sequence: CAISGTDPSYGYTF.

This chain links TRBV19 with TRBJ1-2; perhaps TRBD1 as D (5 bases). The CDR3 totals 15 residues. Trimming pared 0 bases from V and 8 bases from J, leaving 16 bases between. The germline gives CDR1 LNHDA, CDR2 SQIVND (reference sequence). CDR3 protein: CASSIDPRARGGYTF. CDR3 in DNA: TGTGCCAGTAGTATAGATCCCAGGGCGCGCGGGGGCTACACCTTC.

The rearrangement links TRBV12-3 or TRBV12-4 to TRBJ2-7; TRBD2 agrees at 7 bases. The length of the CDR3 is 15 residues. After removal of 8 bases from V and 2 bases from J, the junction contained 12 bases not matched to a gene. The CDR3 sequence is CASGYTSDSPYEQYF. For the CDR3, the DNA is TGTGCCAGCGGCTATACTAGCGATTCCCCCTACGAGCAGTACTTC.

This clonotype was seen a handful of times. The rearrangement uses TRBV18 and TRBJ2-7, with 8 nucleotides matching TRBD1. Germline V gene data show CDR1 as KGHSH and CDR2 as LQKENI. The CDR3 contains 14 residues. V was clipped by 6 bases and J by 7 bases; unmatched bases: 11. In DNA, the CDR3 is TGTGCCAGCTCCTTGGGGACAGGTGACCGGGAGCAGTACTTC. Translating it yields CASSLGTGDREQYF.

This clonotype was found many times. This chain joins TRBV30 and TRBJ1-3; D is ambiguous. The CDR3 runs to 13 residues. Trimming shortened V by 4 bases and J by 0 bases, and 7 bases separated the two germline ends. Looked up from germline, CDR1 is GTSNPN and CDR2 is SVGIG (reference sequence). The CDR3 is CAWTVLSGNTIYF. Here the CDR3 DNA reads TGTGCCTGGACTGTGCTCTCTGGAAACACCATATATTTT.

This clonotype was seen repeatedly, ten times or more. This chain connects TRBV19 to TRBJ2-6, with 9 positions matching TRBD1. The germline V gene encodes CDR1 LNHDA and CDR2 SQIVND (reference sequence). V trimming: 6 bases; J trimming: 1 base; junction bases outside the gene matches: 16. CDR3 size: 20 residues. CDR3 in amino acids: CASSLDRGRNRPSGANVLTF. The CDR3 DNA follows: TGTGCCAGTAGCCTGGACAGGGGCCGTAATCGACCTTCTGGGGCCAACGTCCTGACTTTC.

This clonotype was seen only a few times. The chain couples TRBV28 to TRBJ2-5; D may be TRBD2 (6 bases). V was cut by 4 bases and J by 5 bases, with 17 bases left in between. In germline, CDR1 is MDHEN, CDR2 SYDVKM. The CDR3 runs 15 residues. CDR3 sequence reads: CASSSPGLPGETQYF. The DNA for the CDR3 is TGTGCCAGCAGTTCACCGGGACTCCCGGGGGAGACCCAGTACTTC.

This clonotype was found a few times. V gene TRBV18 combines with J gene TRBJ1-5, with unresolved D. The CDR3 is made up of 14 amino acids. Trimming shortened V by 2 bases and J by 5 bases, and 10 bases separated the two germline ends. CDR1 is KGHSH, CDR2 LQKENI, per germline. CDR3 sequence reads: CASSPAGIDQPQHF. The CDR3 nucleotides read TGTGCCAGCTCACCAGCAGGCATAGATCAGCCCCAGCATTTT. The full variable domain, in which reference TRBV18 and TRBJ1-5 provide the parts outside the CDR3, is NAGVMQNPRHLVRRRGQEARLRCSPMKGHSHVYWYRQLPEEGLKFMVYLQKENIIDESGMPKERFSAEFPKEGPSILRIQQVVRGDSAAYFCASSPAGIDQPQHFGDGTRLSIL.

This clonotype was seen ten or more times. The gene calls are TRBV20-1 and TRBJ2-5; TRBD2 is a possible D gene (6 bases). CDR3 size: 12 residues. V shed 3 bases and J shed 8 bases, with 13 bases lying between them. The V gene's germline CDR1 is DFQATT and CDR2 SNEGSKA (reference sequence). This CDR3 is CSASEAAGTQYF. The CDR3 DNA reads TGCAGTGCTAGTGAGGCAGCGGGCACCCAGTACTTC.

The chain is built from TRBV6-5 and TRBJ1-5, with 7 nucleotides matching TRBD1. The CDR3 is 14 residues long. CDR1 is MNHEY and CDR2 is SVGAGI in the germline V gene. V dropped 4 bases and J dropped 4; count of bases not matched to a gene: 4. CDR3 sequence: CASSWGQHNQPQHF. CDR3 bases: TGTGCCAGCAGTTGGGGACAGCATAATCAGCCCCAGCATTTT.

V and J are TRBV12-3 or TRBV12-4 and TRBJ2-5; D gene unclear. CDR3 length: 13 residues. The V and J ends lost 5 bases and 5 bases respectively, with 12 bases between them. The CDR3 is CASSSLDVETQYF. In nucleotides, the CDR3 is TGTGCCAGCAGTAGTCTGGACGTGGAGACCCAGTACTTC.

The V and J genes are TRBV6-1 and TRBJ2-7, with a weak D call TRBD1 (5 bases). V lost 8 bases and J lost 6, with 14 bases in between. The CDR3 is made up of 12 amino acids. Germline CDR1 reads MNHNS; CDR2 reads SASEGT. CDR3 bases: TGTGCCAGCGGATCAGGGCCCCTCGAGCAGTACTTC. It codes for CASGSGPLEQYF.

This sequence joins TRBV12-3 or TRBV12-4 and TRBJ1-5; 7 nucleotides agree with TRBD1. The V segment lost 6 bases and the J segment 7 bases; nucleotides outside the gene matches: 3. This CDR3 comprises 12 residues. CDR3 nucleotide sequence: TGTGCCAGCAGCCGGGGACAGCAGCCCCAGCATTTT. Residues: CASSRGQQPQHF.

The genes are TRBV24-1 and TRBJ1-2; 8 bases are a match to TRBD1. This CDR3 is built from 15 residues. CDR1 and CDR2 from the germline V gene are KGHDR and SFDVKD. Trimming cost V 2 bases and J 4 bases; bases outside gene matches: 5. The CDR3 sequence: CATSDSETGVYGYTF. In nucleotides, the CDR3 is TGTGCCACCAGTGATTCTGAGACAGGGGTCTATGGCTACACCTTC.

The chain uses TRBV6-2 or TRBV6-3 and TRBJ2-5; 8 nucleotides match TRBD1. V shed 2 bases and J 5 bases; nucleotides not matched to a gene: 4. This CDR3 is built from 14 residues. Germline CDR1 is MNHEY and CDR2 is SVGEGT. CDR3 DNA: TGTGCCAGCAGTTACGTGGGACAGGATGAGACCCAGTACTTC. It yields the protein CASSYVGQDETQYF.

In its sample, this clonotype was seen many times. CDR3 amino acids: CSARTGYEQYF. CDR3 bases: TGCAGTGCTAGGACCGGATACGAGCAGTACTTC. The gene calls are TRBV20-1 and TRBJ2-7; D is ambiguous. Trimming removed 3 bases at V and 4 bases at J, with 7 bases between. This CDR3 has 11 residues. In germline, CDR1 is DFQATT, CDR2 SNEGSKA (reference sequence).

This clonotype occurred many times. This sequence joins TRBV10-3 and TRBJ1-2; 8 nucleotides agree with TRBD1. The trim removed 4 bases at V and 6 bases at J, leaving 7 bases unmatched. The V gene's germline CDR1 is ENHRY and CDR2 SYGVKD. This CDR3 contains 14 residues. This CDR3 reads CAISGTGGIDGYTF. CDR3 in DNA: TGTGCCATCAGTGGAACAGGGGGTATCGATGGCTACACCTTC.

In the case of this clonotype: Germline and junction disagree at one end, which may indicate a read error. CDR3 in amino acids: CGVGNTEALF. The CDR3 region has the DNA TGCGGGGTAGGGAACACTGAAGCTCTCTTC. The chain recombines TRBV29-1 with TRBJ1-1; no clear D gene. Germline-derived CDR1 and CDR2 are SQVTM and ANQGSEA. The CDR3 has 10 amino acids. Filled out from reference TRBV29-1 and TRBJ1-1, the complete variable domain reads SAVISQKPSRDICQRGTSLTIQCQVDSQVTMMFWYRQQPGQSLTLIATANQGSEATYESGFVIDKFPISRPNLTFSTLTVSNMSPEDSSIYLCGVGNTEALFGQGTRLTVV.

This clonotype was seen ten or more times. This sequence joins TRBV27 and TRBJ1-2, with D unresolved. Germline V CDR1 and CDR2: MNHEY, SMNVEV (reference sequence). The length of the CDR3 is 14 residues. V lost 3 bases and J 4 bases, leaving 12 bases between the germline ends. CDR3 DNA: TGTGCCAGCAGTTTCACCGACACTCCCTATGGCTACACCTTC. It specifies CASSFTDTPYGYTF.

The V gene is TRBV6-1, the J gene TRBJ2-5, with D tentatively TRBD1 (6 bases). Germline V gene sequence: CDR1 MNHNS, CDR2 SASEGT. The CDR3 is made up of 17 amino acids. Trimming took off 1 base at V and 1 base at J, with 16 bases between the two ends. The DNA of the CDR3 is TGTGCCAGCAGTGAAGTAATGAGGAAACAGGGCCAAGAGACCCAGTACTTC. The encoded protein is CASSEVMRKQGQETQYF.